A selection of T cell receptor beta chains follows, all from one sample in a study of PD-L1 blockade in urothelial cancer. Assay: immunoSEQ multiplex PCR; the TCRdb copy retains only in-frame clones and omits some. The sample comprises around 70,000 clones, 65% to 85% of which are singletons, and approximately 10% rests with the top ten. The sequencing here drew on PBMCs, taken around atezolizumab (anti-PD-L1) treatment. The receptors were gathered from a woman between 65 and 79 years old with urothelial cancer. The CDR3 runs from the conserved cysteine through the conserved F or W. The order of the fields is V gene, clone size, CDR3 protein. Expanded clones get a size class; other rows say once, few or many, or leave the size out.

V gene: TRBV27; clone size: NA; CDR3 protein: CASSFSGRFSPPQHF
V gene: TRBV19; clone size: few; CDR3 protein: CASKGGEDYNEQFF
V gene: TRBV9; clone size: NA; CDR3 protein: CASRRLVVGDTQYF
V gene: TRBV5-4; clone size: NA; CDR3 protein: CASSLDPNSLDRKTQYF
V gene: TRBV4-1; clone size: few; CDR3 protein: CASSQGERTDNEKLFF
V gene: TRBV12-5; clone size: NA; CDR3 protein: CASGPQTPPPRQGDYSPLHF
V gene: TRBV7-3; clone size: few; CDR3 protein: CASSPGQGTEQYF
V gene: TRBV6-1; clone size: NA; CDR3 protein: CASSEEGVSNQPQHF
V gene: TRBV27; clone size: NA; CDR3 protein: CASSWTSASYEQYF
V gene: TRBV25-1; clone size: NA; CDR3 protein: CASSDFGQPYGYTF
V gene: TRBV25-1; clone size: many; CDR3 protein: CASSVVGGTEAFF
V gene: TRBV2; clone size: NA; CDR3 protein: CASNRGLSQETQYF
V gene: TRBV5-1; clone size: once; CDR3 protein: CASSLAPTGSSYNSPLHF
V gene: TRBV28; clone size: NA; CDR3 protein: CASSLSSPPGTEAFF
V gene: TRBV5-1; clone size: NA; CDR3 protein: CASSWGLAGGGYEQYF
V gene: TRBV4-3; clone size: NA; CDR3 protein: CASSQDSGSSYEQYF
V gene: TRBV18; clone size: NA; CDR3 protein: CASSPTGSGNTIYF
V gene: TRBV7-9; clone size: NA; CDR3 protein: CASSLGLLALETQYF
V gene: TRBV2; clone size: NA; CDR3 protein: CARTSVSTDTQYF
V gene: TRBV7-9; clone size: NA; CDR3 protein: CASSGTGGNQPQHF
V gene: TRBV10-3; clone size: NA; CDR3 protein: CAISGTGYTGELFF
V gene: TRBV6-6; clone size: NA; CDR3 protein: CASSLASANYGYTF